This T cell receptor (beta chain) was profiled in a study of T cells after yellow fever vaccination. General study points: Peaking on day 5 versus 15, the secondary response was faster but weaker.

Each CDR3 protein gets one entry after TCRdb re-called the 5' RACE reads with MiXCR. The table records hundreds of thousands of distinct CDR3 sequences, around 19% of them present only once. Germline loops: CDR1 SGHRS, CDR2 YFSETQ. V was cut by 0 bases and J by 6 bases, with 13 bases left in between. The CDR3 spans 14 residues. About this clonotype: What it recognizes is unknown.

This TCR derives from a young man who received the YFV17D yellow fever vaccine. The sequenced sample was PBMCs, obtained before the yellow fever booster vaccination. The chain uses TRBV5-1 and TRBJ2-7; possible D gene TRBD2, 6 bases. CDR3 region: CASSLVGAGLEQYF. The CDR3 DNA follows: TGCGCCAGCAGCTTGGTCGGTGCGGGGCTCGAGCAGTACTTC.